This T cell receptor (beta chain) was captured by sequencing in a study of technical replicates of blood from a few donors. TCRdb keeps only in-frame clones here, not all; method: immunoSEQ multiplex PCR. The sample consists of about 53,000 clones, around 83% of them appearing once. CDR1 is SGHDT and CDR2 is YYEEEE in the germline V gene. This CDR3 is built from 15 residues. The germline V and J ends were trimmed by 0 bases and 4 bases, with 13 bases remaining between them. Sequencing was done on a sample of PBMCs. The chain recombines TRBV5-6 with TRBJ1-2; D is uncertain. This TCR was recovered from a human donor in good health. Some clones in this sample may be carry-over from other donors' samples. CDR3 DNA sequence: TGTGCCAGCAGCTTGGTGGCAGGCCCGTTCTATGGCTACACCTTC. Translated, it gives CASSLVAGPFYGYTF.